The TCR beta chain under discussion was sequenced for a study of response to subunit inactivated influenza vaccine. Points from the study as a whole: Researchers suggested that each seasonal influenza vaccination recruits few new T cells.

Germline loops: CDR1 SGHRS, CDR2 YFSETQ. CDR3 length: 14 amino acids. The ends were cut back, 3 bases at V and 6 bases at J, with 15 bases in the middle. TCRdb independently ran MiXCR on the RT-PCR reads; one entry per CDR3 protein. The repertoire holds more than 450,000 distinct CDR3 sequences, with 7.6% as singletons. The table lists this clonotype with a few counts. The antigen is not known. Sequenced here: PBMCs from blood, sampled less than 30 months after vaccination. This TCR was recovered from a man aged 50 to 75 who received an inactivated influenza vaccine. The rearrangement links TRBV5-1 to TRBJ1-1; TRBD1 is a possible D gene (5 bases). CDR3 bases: TGCGCCAGCAGCTCTAGACAGTCGGGCGCTGAAGCTTTCTTT. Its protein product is CASSSRQSGAEAFF.